This paragraph covers one T cell receptor (beta chain) sequence. Assay: immunoSEQ multiplex PCR; the TCRdb copy retains only in-frame clones and omits some. Among around 96,000 clones listed, about 94% were seen once. The CDR3 is 18 amino acids. The V gene end was trimmed by 1 base and the J gene end by 2 bases; junction bases not matched to a gene: 13. Germline CDR1 SGHRS, CDR2 YFSETQ. These data are taken from a study of T cell changes during pregnancy in multiple sclerosis. The clonotype comes from a female donor with multiple sclerosis, enrolled in a pregnancy study. V is TRBV5-1 and J is TRBJ2-5; 8 nucleotides agree with TRBD2. The sample in question was peripheral blood, obtained in the third trimester of pregnancy. The CDR3 coding sequence is TGCGCCAGCAGCTTGAGGGGTAGTGCGACTAGCGTTCAAGAGACCCAGTACTTC. Translating it yields CASSLRGSATSVQETQYF.